Shown below are 21 T cell receptor beta chains from a single sample sequenced in a study of blood T cell repertoires in COVID-19. Some clones are missing from TCRdb's copy, which holds only in-frame ones; the method was immunoSEQ multiplex PCR. This table holds fewer than 50,000 clones, roughly 87% found once. Sequenced material: peripheral blood. Every receptor here comes from a human donor in a cohort sampled during active COVID-19.

In the case of this clone: The DNA is left out, because the CDR3 cannot be placed on it with certainty; the CDR3 is given as TCRdb lists it. The J gene is TRBJ1-4, the V gene TRBV30; TRBD1, as called in the table, went unchecked against the DNA. Per the germline V gene, CDR1 is GTSNPN and CDR2 is SVGIG (reference sequence). The CDR3 has 16 amino acids, counting both end residues. The CDR3 loop reads CAWSVPPGGFNEKLFF.

This clone has only a few counts. CDR3 loop: CASSPAGTPYEQYF. The CDR3 nucleotides read TGTGCCAGCAGCCCCGCGGGGACCCCCTACGAGCAGTACTTC. The chain joins TRBV9 to TRBJ2-7; possibly TRBD2 for D (6 bases). Germline lookup yields CDR1 SGDLS and CDR2 YYNGEE. The V and J ends lost 4 bases and 2 bases respectively, with 13 bases between them. This CDR3 has 14 residues. The whole variable domain, filled in from reference TRBV9 and TRBJ2-7, reads DSGVTQTPKHLITATGQRVTLRCSPRSGDLSVYWYQQSLDQGLQFLIQYYNGEERAKGNILERFSAQQFPDLHSELNLSSLELGDSALYFCASSPAGTPYEQYFGPGTRLTVT.

This rearrangement joins TRBV6-1 to TRBJ2-7; a weak D match, TRBD1 (6 bases). V lost 3 bases and J 5 bases, leaving 20 bases between the germline ends. Per germline, CDR1 MNHNS and CDR2 SASEGT. The CDR3 is made up of 16 amino acids. CDR3: CASSDRGQRVEDEQYF. The CDR3 region has the DNA TGTGCCAGCAGTGATAGGGGACAAAGAGTCGAAGACGAGCAGTACTTC.

The count of this clone is one. This chain links TRBV28 with TRBJ2-1, with TRBD2 identical over 9 bases. Germline trimming cut 7 bases from V and 10 bases from J; bases unmatched to any gene: 11. The CDR3 sequence is 14 residues long. Germline CDR1 reads MDHEN; CDR2 reads SYDVKM. CDR3 sequence reads: CASNRLAGVWEQFF. As DNA, the CDR3 is TGTGCCAGCAACCGCTTAGCGGGAGTTTGGGAGCAGTTCTTC.

This chain links TRBV3-1 (or the pseudogene TRBV3-2) with TRBJ2-1; TRBD2 agrees at 8 bases. The length of the CDR3 is 18 residues. The germline V gene encodes CDR1 LGHDT and CDR2 YNNKEL (reference sequence). V gave up 1 base and J gave up 7 bases; unmatched junction bases: 15. Written as DNA, the CDR3 is TGTGCCAGCAGCCAAGTCTCGGGAGGGCCCCTACTAGAGAATGAGCAGTTCTTC. It codes for CASSQVSGGPLLENEQFF.

V usage is TRBV12-3 or TRBV12-4 and J usage is TRBJ2-5, with 9 nucleotides matching TRBD2. The CDR3 runs to 13 residues. Losses at the gene ends were 5 bases for V and 4 bases for J; bases not matched to a gene: 2. CDR3 loop: CASSPRGGETQYF. DNA for the CDR3: TGTGCCAGCAGTCCGCGGGGGGGAGAGACCCAGTACTTC.

The sample holds a few counts of this clone. The chain recombines TRBV7-2 with TRBJ2-3, with 12 positions matching TRBD2. Trimming at V came to 3 bases and at J to 6 bases, leaving 4 bases not matched to a gene. The V gene's germline CDR1 is SGHTA and CDR2 FQGNSA. CDR3 length equals 15 residues. The CDR3 protein is CASSFRLAGEDTQYF. The CDR3 bases are TGTGCCAGCAGCTTTAGACTAGCGGGAGAGGATACGCAGTATTTT.

The rearrangement joins TRBV21-1 to TRBJ2-7; TRBD2 reflects the table's D call only, with no check against the DNA. TRBV21-1 is given as a pseudogene. This CDR3 has 17 residues. The CDR3 is CASSQTSGAKSTYEQYF. The CDR3 coding sequence is TGTGCCAGCAGTCAGACTAGCGGGGCGAAGAGCACCTACGAGCAGTACTTC.

This chain joins TRBV28 and TRBJ2-1; 7 bases fit TRBD2. Germline-derived CDR1 and CDR2 are MDHEN and SYDVKM. This CDR3 has 15 amino acids. With V trimmed by 6 bases and J by 3 bases, 8 bases remained unmatched. CDR3 in DNA: TGTGCCAGCAGGGGGCCGGGACTATACTACAATGAGCAGTTCTTC. This gives the protein CASRGPGLYYNEQFF. The full variable domain, rest sourced from reference TRBV28 and TRBJ2-1, is DVKVTQSSRYLVKRTGEKVFLECVQDMDHENMFWYRQDPGLGLRLIYFSYDVKMKEKGDIPEGYSVSREKKERFSLILESASTNQTSMYLCASRGPGLYYNEQFFGPGTRLTVL.

The rearrangement uses TRBV10-3 and TRBJ2-3, with TRBD1 identical over 9 bases. This CDR3 comprises 15 residues. The germline gives CDR1 ENHRY, CDR2 SYGVKD. J gave up 2 bases and V 6 bases, and 6 bases lay outside the gene matches. The CDR3, as DNA: TGTGCCATCAGCGGGGGACAGGGAAACACAGATACGCAGTATTTT. Its translation: CAISGGQGNTDTQYF.

The chain is built from TRBV5-4 and TRBJ1-2; weak D call: TRBD1 (6 bases). V shed 0 bases and J shed 7 bases, with 10 bases lying between them. The CDR3 is 13 amino acids. Germline assignment: CDR1 SGHNT and CDR2 YYREEE (reference sequence). The DNA for the CDR3 is TGTGCCAGCAGCTTGGTTTCACAGGGTGGCTACACCTTC. It is translated as CASSLVSQGGYTF.

CDR3 amino acids: CASSQGKGGRWETQYF. CDR3 nucleotide sequence: TGTGCCAGCAGCCAAGGGAAAGGCGGGAGGTGGGAGACCCAGTACTTC. The gene calls are TRBV4-2 and TRBJ2-5; 8 bases are a match to TRBD2. The V segment lost 1 base and the J segment 5 bases; nucleotides outside the gene matches: 9. Germline V gene sequence: CDR1 LGHNA, CDR2 YNFKEQ. This CDR3 is built from 16 residues.

V usage is TRBV2 and J usage is TRBJ1-4; D call uncertain. The V end was cut by 7 bases, the J end by 8 bases, with 17 bases between. The CDR3 runs to 14 residues. Germline V CDR1 and CDR2: SNHLY, FYNNEI. The CDR3 DNA sequence: TGTGCCAGCACGGGAGGCCCTTGGAGGGAAAAACTGTTTTTT. It specifies CASTGGPWREKLFF.

V and J are TRBV5-6 and TRBJ2-5; TRBD2 aligns across 10 bases. V lost 2 bases, J lost 2 bases, and 3 bases stayed unmatched. CDR3 length: 15 amino acids. CDR1 is SGHDT and CDR2 is YYEEEE in the germline V gene. The CDR3, as DNA: TGTGCCAGCAGCTTCCAGCGGGAGGGACAAGAGACCCAGTACTTC. Its translation: CASSFQREGQETQYF.

The rearrangement uses TRBV6-4 and TRBJ1-6; TRBD1 aligns across 8 bases. V was pared by 6 bases and J by 7 bases, with 5 bases of the junction left unmatched. CDR1 is MRHNA, CDR2 SNTAGT, per germline. The CDR3 is 14 amino acids. The CDR3 here is CASRPGQENSPLHF. Here the CDR3 DNA reads TGTGCCAGCAGACCGGGACAGGAGAATTCACCCCTCCACTTT.

The V and J genes are TRBV14 and TRBJ2-1; 11 bases are a match to TRBD2. CDR1 and CDR2 (germline): SGHDN, FVKESK. The CDR3 runs to 15 residues. V shed 4 bases and J 2 bases; nucleotides not matched to a gene: 1. The CDR3 DNA follows: TGTGCCAGCAGCCTAGCGGGAGGGCCCTACAATGAGCAGTTCTTC. It codes for CASSLAGGPYNEQFF.

V usage is TRBV10-1 and J usage is TRBJ2-1, with 10 bases aligning to TRBD2. CDR3 length equals 18 residues. V lost 3 bases to trimming and J lost 0 bases; unmatched junction nucleotides: 8. Germline V CDR1 and CDR2: WNHNN, SYGVQD (reference sequence). DNA of the CDR3: TGCGCCAGCAGTGACCCCGGGACTAGCGAGAGCTCCTACAATGAGCAGTTCTTC. Amino acid sequence: CASSDPGTSESSYNEQFF.

The chain links TRBV5-1 to TRBJ2-7, with TRBD2 matching over 7 bases. The CDR3 contains 16 residues. Germline CDR1 is SGHRS and CDR2 is YFSETQ. V shed 0 bases and J 2 bases; nucleotides not matched to a gene: 8. CDR3 nucleotides: TGCGCCAGCAGCTTGGAGGCTCGGGGGGTCCCCTACGAGCAGTACTTC. Translation: CASSLEARGVPYEQYF.

V and J are TRBV5-1 and TRBJ2-3; 12 bases fit TRBD2. V shed 4 bases and J 2 bases; nucleotides not matched to a gene: 8. Germline V gene lookup returns CDR1 SGHRS and CDR2 YFSETQ. The CDR3 extends over 17 amino acids. The DNA of the CDR3 is TGCGCCAGCAGCCTCCCTAGCGGGAGGGTCCTCACAGATACGCAGTATTTT. Encoded protein: CASSLPSGRVLTDTQYF.

This sequence joins TRBV28 and TRBJ2-3; tentatively, D is TRBD2 (7 bases). V lost 5 bases, J lost 6 bases, and 15 bases lay in between. The CDR3 consists of 14 residues. In germline, CDR1 is MDHEN, CDR2 SYDVKM. CDR3 residues: CASSTDSGTDTQYF. CDR3 sequence (DNA): TGTGCCAGCAGTACGGACAGCGGGACCGATACGCAGTATTTT.

J is TRBJ2-7 and V is TRBV7-8, with D perhaps matching TRBD2 (6 bases). There are 16 residues in the CDR3. Trimming shortened V by 2 bases and J by 2 bases, and 16 bases separated the two germline ends. CDR1 is SGHVS, CDR2 FQNEAQ, per germline. This CDR3 reads CASSLPLRLGTYEQYF. The CDR3 bases are TGTGCCAGCAGCTTACCCCTTAGACTAGGGACCTACGAGCAGTACTTC.